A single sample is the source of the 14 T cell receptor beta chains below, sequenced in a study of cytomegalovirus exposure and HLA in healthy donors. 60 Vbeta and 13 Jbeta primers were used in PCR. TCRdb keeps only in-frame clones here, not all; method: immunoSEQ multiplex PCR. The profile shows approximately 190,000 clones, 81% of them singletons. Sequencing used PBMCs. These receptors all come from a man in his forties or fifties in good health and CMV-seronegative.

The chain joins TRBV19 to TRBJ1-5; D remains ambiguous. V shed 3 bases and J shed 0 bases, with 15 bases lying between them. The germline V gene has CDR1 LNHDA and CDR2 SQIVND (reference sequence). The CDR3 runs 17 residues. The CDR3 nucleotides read TGTGCCAGTAGTATTTTCGAGGGCTCCTATAGCAATCAGCCCCAGCATTTT. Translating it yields CASSIFEGSYSNQPQHF.

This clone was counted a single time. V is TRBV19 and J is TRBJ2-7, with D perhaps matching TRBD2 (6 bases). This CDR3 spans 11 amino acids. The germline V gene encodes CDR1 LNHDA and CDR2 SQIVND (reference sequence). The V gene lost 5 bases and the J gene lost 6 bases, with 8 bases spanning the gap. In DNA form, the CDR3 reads TGTGCCAGTAGTGGAGGGGTCGAGCAGTACTTC. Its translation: CASSGGVEQYF.

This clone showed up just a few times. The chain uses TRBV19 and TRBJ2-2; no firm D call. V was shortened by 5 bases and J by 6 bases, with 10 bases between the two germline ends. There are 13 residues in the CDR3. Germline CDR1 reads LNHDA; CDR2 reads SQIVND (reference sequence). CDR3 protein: CASSSTYAGELFF. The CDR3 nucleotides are TGTGCCAGTAGTTCCACATACGCCGGGGAGCTGTTTTTT. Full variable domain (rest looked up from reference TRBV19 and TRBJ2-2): DGGITQSPKYLFRKEGQNVTLSCEQNLNHDAMYWYRQDPGQGLRLIYYSQIVNDFQKGDIAEGYSVSREKKESFPLTVTSAQKNPTAFYLCASSSTYAGELFFGEGSRLTVL.

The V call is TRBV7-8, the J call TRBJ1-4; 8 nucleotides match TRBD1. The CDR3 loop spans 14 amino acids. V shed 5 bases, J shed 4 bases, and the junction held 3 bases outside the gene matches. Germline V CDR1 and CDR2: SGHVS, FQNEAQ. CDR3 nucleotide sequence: TGTGCCAGCAGCCCACAGGGGGTTAATGAAAAACTGTTTTTT. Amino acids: CASSPQGVNEKLFF.

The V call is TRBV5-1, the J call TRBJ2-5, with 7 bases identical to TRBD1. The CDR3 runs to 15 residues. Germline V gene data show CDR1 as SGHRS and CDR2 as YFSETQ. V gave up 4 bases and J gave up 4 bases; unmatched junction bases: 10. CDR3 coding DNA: TGCGCCAGCAGCGAAACTAGTAGGGGGCCAGAGACCCAGTACTTC. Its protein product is CASSETSRGPETQYF.

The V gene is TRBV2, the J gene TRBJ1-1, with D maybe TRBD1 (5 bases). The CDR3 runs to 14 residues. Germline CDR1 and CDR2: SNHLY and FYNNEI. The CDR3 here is CASKDWGATTEAFF. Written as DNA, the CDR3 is TGTGCGTCGAAAGACTGGGGCGCGACCACTGAAGCTTTCTTT.

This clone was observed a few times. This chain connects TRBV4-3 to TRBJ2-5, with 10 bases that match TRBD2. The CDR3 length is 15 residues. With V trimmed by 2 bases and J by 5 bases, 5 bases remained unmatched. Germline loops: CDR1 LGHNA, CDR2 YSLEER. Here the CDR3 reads CASSQYLAGVETQYF. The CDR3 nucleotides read TGCGCCAGCAGCCAATATCTAGCGGGGGTCGAGACCCAGTACTTC.

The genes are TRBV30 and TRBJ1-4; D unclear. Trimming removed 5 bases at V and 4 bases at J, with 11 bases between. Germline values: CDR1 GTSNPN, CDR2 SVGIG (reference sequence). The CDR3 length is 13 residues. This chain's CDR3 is CAWEGGNNEKLFF. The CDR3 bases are TGTGCCTGGGAAGGAGGGAATAATGAAAAACTGTTTTTT.

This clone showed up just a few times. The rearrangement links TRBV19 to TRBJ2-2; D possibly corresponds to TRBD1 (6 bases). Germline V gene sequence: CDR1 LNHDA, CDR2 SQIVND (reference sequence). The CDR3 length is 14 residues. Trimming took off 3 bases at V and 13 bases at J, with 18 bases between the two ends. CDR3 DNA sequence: TGTGCCAGTAGTATGCAGGGGAGAAGGTCGGGGCTGTTTTTT. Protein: CASSMQGRRSGLFF.

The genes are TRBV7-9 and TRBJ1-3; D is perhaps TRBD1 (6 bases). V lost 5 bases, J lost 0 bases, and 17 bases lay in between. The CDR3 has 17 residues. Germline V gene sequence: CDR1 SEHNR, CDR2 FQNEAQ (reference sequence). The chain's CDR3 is CASSDADGQSSGNTIYF. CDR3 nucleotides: TGTGCCAGCAGCGACGCCGACGGACAGTCCTCTGGAAACACCATATATTTT.

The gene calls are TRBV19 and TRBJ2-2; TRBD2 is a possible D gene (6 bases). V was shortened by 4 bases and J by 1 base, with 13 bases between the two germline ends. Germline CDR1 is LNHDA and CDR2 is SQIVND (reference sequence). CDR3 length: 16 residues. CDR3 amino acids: CASSRAGTRNTGELFF. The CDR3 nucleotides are TGTGCCAGTAGTAGGGCCGGGACTCGGAACACCGGGGAGCTGTTTTTT.

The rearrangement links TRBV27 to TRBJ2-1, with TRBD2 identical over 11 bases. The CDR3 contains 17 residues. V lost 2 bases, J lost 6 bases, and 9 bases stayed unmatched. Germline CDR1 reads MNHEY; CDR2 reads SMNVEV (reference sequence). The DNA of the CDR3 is TGTGCCAGCAGTTTACGACCCCTAGCGGGGGGTCGCAATGAGCAGTTCTTC. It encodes CASSLRPLAGGRNEQFF.

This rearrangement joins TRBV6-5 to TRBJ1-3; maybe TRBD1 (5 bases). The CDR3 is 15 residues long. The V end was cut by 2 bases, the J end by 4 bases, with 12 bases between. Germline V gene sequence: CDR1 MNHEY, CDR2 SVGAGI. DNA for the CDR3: TGTGCCAGCAGTTACGGGGGAGGTCCCGGAAACACCATATATTTT. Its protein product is CASSYGGGPGNTIYF.

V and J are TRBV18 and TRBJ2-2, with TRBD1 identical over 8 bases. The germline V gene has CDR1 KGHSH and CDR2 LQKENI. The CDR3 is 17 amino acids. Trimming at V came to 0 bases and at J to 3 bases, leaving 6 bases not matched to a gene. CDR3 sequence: CASSPPAGGRDTGELFF. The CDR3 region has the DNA TGTGCCAGCTCACCACCGGCAGGGGGCAGGGACACCGGGGAGCTGTTTTTT.